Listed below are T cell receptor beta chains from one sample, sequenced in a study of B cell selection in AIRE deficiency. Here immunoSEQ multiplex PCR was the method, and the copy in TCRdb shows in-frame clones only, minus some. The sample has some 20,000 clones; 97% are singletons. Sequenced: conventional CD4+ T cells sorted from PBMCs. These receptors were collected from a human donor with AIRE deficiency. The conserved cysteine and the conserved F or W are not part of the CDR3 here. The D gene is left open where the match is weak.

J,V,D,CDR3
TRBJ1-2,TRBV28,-,ASSLWIGDGYT
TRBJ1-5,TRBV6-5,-,ASSYRQPVSNQPQH
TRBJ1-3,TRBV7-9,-,ASSLKLVPGNTIY
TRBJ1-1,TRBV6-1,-,ASHPGAYTEAF
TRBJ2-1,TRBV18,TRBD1,ASSPDRGGYNEQF
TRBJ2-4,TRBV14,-,ASSRGSVDIQY
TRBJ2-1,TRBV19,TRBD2,ASSMVAGGPMNEQF
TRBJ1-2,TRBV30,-,AWSVSSYGYT
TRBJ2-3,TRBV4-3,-,ASSAADTQY
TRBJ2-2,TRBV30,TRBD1,AWSRGQVTGELF
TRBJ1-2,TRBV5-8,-,ASSIQGGYT
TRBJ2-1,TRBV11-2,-,ASSSNAGTALDEQF
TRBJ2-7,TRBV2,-,ASSEAGRPYEQY
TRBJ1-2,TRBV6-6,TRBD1,ASSFYGQGTDGYT
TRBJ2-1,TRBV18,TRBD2,ASSRQGLALGEQF
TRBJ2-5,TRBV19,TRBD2,ASSIGTSGTRAQY
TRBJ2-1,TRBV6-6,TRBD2,ASSDSGRTQNEQF
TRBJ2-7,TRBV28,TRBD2,ASSSKREGPYEQY
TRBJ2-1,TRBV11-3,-,ASSLDSPFSAYNEQF
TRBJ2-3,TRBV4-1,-,ASSPLERDTQY
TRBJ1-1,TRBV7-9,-,ASSQGTSNTEAF
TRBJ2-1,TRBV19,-,ASSRGHSYNEQF
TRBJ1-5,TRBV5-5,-,ASSLDPGVSNQPQH
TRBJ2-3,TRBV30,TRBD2,AWERGKGFMPDTQY
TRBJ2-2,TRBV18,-,ASSVTSGISNTGELF
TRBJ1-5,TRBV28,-,ASSRPRGASNQPQH
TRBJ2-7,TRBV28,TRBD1,ASSSQGQGSSYEQY
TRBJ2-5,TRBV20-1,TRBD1,SADRGETQY
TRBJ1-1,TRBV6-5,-,ASSRTGTGRTEAF
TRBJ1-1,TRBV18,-,ASSPTDNGNTEAF